Listed here are 25 T cell receptor beta chains from one sample, sequenced in a study of T-cell memory formation after mild COVID-19. TCRdb passed the 5' RACE reads through MiXCR, listing each CDR3 protein once. In the table there are 250,000 to 400,000 distinct CDR3 sequences, around 15% of which are singletons. Source material: PBMCs or a T cell subset sorted from them (not recorded which). The receptors were gathered from a young man who had mild COVID-19 (a few samples of this study predate the infection). Cell type and time point are not known.

The chain couples TRBV10-3 to TRBJ1-3, with D possibly being TRBD1 (6 bases). Between the trimmed V and J ends, which lost 6 bases and 4 bases, there was a span of 10 bases. CDR1 and CDR2 from the germline V gene are ENHRY and SYGVKD. The CDR3 sequence is 13 residues long. This chain's CDR3 is CAIRRTDGNTIYF. The DNA of the CDR3 is TGTGCCATCAGACGGACAGACGGAAACACCATATATTTT.

This clonotype came up a few times. The chain uses TRBV7-3 and TRBJ1-1, with 7 bases aligning to TRBD1. CDR1 and CDR2 from the germline V gene are SGHTA and FQGTGA. Trimming at V came to 1 base and at J to 4 bases, leaving 3 bases not matched to a gene. CDR3 length: 14 amino acids. The CDR3 loop reads CASSLRGGFTEAFF. The CDR3 DNA sequence: TGTGCCAGCAGCTTAAGAGGGGGCTTCACTGAAGCTTTCTTT. The variable domain in full, completed from reference TRBV7-3 and TRBJ1-1, reads GAGVSQTPSNKVTEKGKYVELRCDPISGHTALYWYRQSLGQGPEFLIYFQGTGAADDSGLPNDRFFAVRPEGSVSTLKIQRTERGDSAVYLCASSLRGGFTEAFFGQGTRLTVV.

The chain couples TRBV5-1 to TRBJ2-1, with 11 bases identical to TRBD1. The CDR3 extends over 15 amino acids. The V gene's germline CDR1 is SGHRS and CDR2 YFSETQ. Trimming removed 7 bases from V and 4 bases from J; junction bases left unmatched: 7. CDR3 nucleotides: TGCGCCAGCGGGGACGGGACAGGGGGTTACAATGAGCAGTTCTTC. Translated: CASGDGTGGYNEQFF.

This clonotype was counted only a few times. This chain's CDR3 is CASRSTGGTYNEQFF. DNA of the CDR3: TGTGCCAGTAGGTCGACAGGGGGAACCTACAATGAGCAGTTCTTC. The chain employs TRBV19 and TRBJ2-1; 9 bases map to TRBD1. The CDR3 runs to 15 residues. The V gene end was trimmed by 6 bases and the J gene end by 2 bases; junction bases not matched to a gene: 5. Germline V lookup: CDR1 LNHDA, CDR2 SQIVND (reference sequence).

The rearrangement links TRBV19 to TRBJ2-1; TRBD1 matches at 9 bases. Per germline, CDR1 LNHDA and CDR2 SQIVND (reference sequence). The trim removed 6 bases at V and 5 bases at J, leaving 5 bases unmatched. This CDR3 has 14 amino acids. The CDR3: CASSRTGADNEQFF. CDR3 nucleotide sequence: TGTGCCAGTAGCCGGACAGGGGCTGACAATGAGCAGTTCTTC.

This clonotype was picked up a small number of times. The chain couples TRBV4-3 to TRBJ2-1; 7 nucleotides align to TRBD1. Per the germline V gene, CDR1 is LGHNA and CDR2 is YSLEER. There are 15 residues in the CDR3. J gave up 6 bases and V 4 bases, and 9 bases lay outside the gene matches. The CDR3 loop reads CASSPTKGASNEQFF. The DNA of the CDR3 is TGCGCCAGCAGCCCTACTAAGGGGGCGTCCAATGAGCAGTTCTTC.

DNA for the CDR3: TGTGCCAGCAGCTTATTCTCCGCCGGAGGGCCCCAGCATTTT. Protein sequence: CASSLFSAGGPQHF. The V and J genes are TRBV7-2 and TRBJ1-5; no firm D call. Deletions cut 2 bases from V and 9 bases from J, with 14 bases between. The CDR3 is made up of 14 amino acids. Germline assignment: CDR1 SGHTA and CDR2 FQGNSA.

The chain employs TRBV7-6 and TRBJ2-3; 15 bases agree with TRBD2. From germline, CDR1 is SGHVS and CDR2 FNYEAQ. V lost 5 bases, J lost 5 bases, and 8 bases stayed unmatched. The CDR3 loop spans 17 amino acids. As DNA, the CDR3 is TGTGCCAGCAGCATCTGGACTAGCGGGGGGGGAGGAGATACGCAGTATTTT. Translated, it gives CASSIWTSGGGGDTQYF.

The V and J genes are TRBV13 and TRBJ1-5; the D gene is possibly TRBD1 (6 bases). Deletions cut 5 bases from V and 6 bases from J, with 8 bases between. Germline CDR1 and CDR2: PRHDT and FYEKMQ (reference sequence). The CDR3 has 12 amino acids. The CDR3 here is CASSRRGQPQHF. The CDR3 DNA sequence: TGTGCCAGCAGCCGCAGGGGTCAGCCCCAGCATTTT.

The chain recombines TRBV12-3 or TRBV12-4 with TRBJ2-3; D unclear. Trimming removed 6 bases from V and 0 bases from J, with 13 bases in between. The CDR3 has 15 amino acids. CDR3 DNA: TGTGCCAGCAGGGCCTCTGGGCGGAGCACAGATACGCAGTATTTT. It specifies CASRASGRSTDTQYF.

This clonotype has more than one count but fewer than ten. The CDR3 region has the DNA TGTGCCAGCAGCGACGGTTATAGCAATCAGCCCCAGCATTTT. It encodes CASSDGYSNQPQHF. V is TRBV12-3 or TRBV12-4 and J is TRBJ1-5; no firm D call. This CDR3 contains 14 residues. Trimming took 6 bases from V and 0 from J, leaving 9 bases between them.

The chain has TRBV20-1 and TRBJ2-1; D call uncertain. CDR3 length: 16 residues. Germline V gene sequence: CDR1 DFQATT, CDR2 SNEGSKA (reference sequence). V was clipped by 3 bases and J by 0 bases, with 15 bases between them. The CDR3 sequence: CSASPTHLSSYNEQFF. The CDR3 DNA sequence: TGCAGTGCTAGCCCCACACACCTGAGCTCCTACAATGAGCAGTTCTTC.

V usage is TRBV20-1 and J usage is TRBJ2-7; 9 nucleotides align to TRBD1. Germline V gives CDR1 DFQATT, CDR2 SNEGSKA (reference sequence). J gave up 9 bases and V 3 bases, and 9 bases lay outside the gene matches. The CDR3 contains 13 residues. The CDR3 spells CSARAPQGARQYV. CDR3 nucleotide sequence: TGCAGTGCTAGGGCACCACAGGGGGCGAGGCAGTACGTC.

This clonotype has at least ten counts. This CDR3 reads CASSSNYGYTF. In DNA form, the CDR3 reads TGTGCCAGCAGCTCTAACTATGGCTACACCTTC. The rearrangement joins TRBV7-2 to TRBJ1-2; D is ambiguous. Germline CDR1 reads SGHTA; CDR2 reads FQGNSA. Trimming stripped 4 bases from V and 0 bases from J, with 0 bases between. The CDR3 loop spans 11 amino acids.

Ten or more counts support this clonotype. This chain links TRBV24-1 with TRBJ2-1, with 9 bases lining up with TRBD1. Trimming cost V 2 bases and J 7 bases; bases outside gene matches: 2. Germline CDR1 KGHDR, CDR2 SFDVKD. CDR3 size: 14 residues. In nucleotides, the CDR3 is TGTGCCACCAGTGATTACGGGACAGGGAATGAGCAGTTCTTC. It is translated as CATSDYGTGNEQFF.

This clonotype was seen at least ten times. The chain recombines TRBV11-2 with TRBJ2-7; TRBD1 matches 9 bases. The CDR3 totals 14 residues. After removal of 3 bases from V and 3 bases from J, the junction contained 3 bases not matched to a gene. Germline CDR1 reads SGHAT; CDR2 reads FQNNGV. This chain's CDR3 is CASSFGQGNYEQYF. In nucleotides, the CDR3 is TGTGCCAGCAGCTTTGGACAGGGGAACTACGAGCAGTACTTC.

The table lists this clonotype with many counts. The chain employs TRBV5-1 and TRBJ2-2; D call uncertain. The CDR3 sequence is 14 residues long. Between the trimmed V and J ends, which lost 5 bases and 6 bases, there was a span of 14 bases. Per the germline V gene, CDR1 is SGHRS and CDR2 is YFSETQ. The DNA for the CDR3 is TGCGCCAGCAGTCGAGACCACCAGCCCGGGGAGCTGTTTTTT. Its protein is CASSRDHQPGELFF.

J is TRBJ1-3 and V is TRBV7-2; tentative D call: TRBD1 (6 bases). There are 16 residues in the CDR3. Looked up from germline, CDR1 is SGHTA and CDR2 is FQGNSA. Trimming shortened V by 1 base and J by 2 bases, and 12 bases separated the two germline ends. The CDR3 DNA reads as TGTGCCAGCAGCTTAGAACTGGGGGCTACTGGAAACACCATATATTTT. As protein: CASSLELGATGNTIYF.

This chain links TRBV3-1 with TRBJ2-3, with 7 bases aligning to TRBD2. CDR1 LGHDT and CDR2 YNNKEL come from the germline V gene (reference sequence). V was clipped by 4 bases and J by 8 bases; unmatched bases: 9. This CDR3 contains 14 residues. The CDR3 DNA sequence: TGTGCCAGCAGCCGCGAAACGGGAGGTCCTACGCAGTATTTT. Encoded protein: CASSRETGGPTQYF.

In its sample, this clonotype was seen a few times. The chain combines TRBV6-5 with TRBJ2-1; D gene uncertain. The ends were cut back, 0 bases at V and 4 bases at J, with 7 bases in the middle. In germline, CDR1 is MNHEY, CDR2 SVGAGI. The CDR3 contains 14 residues. Here the CDR3 reads CASSYSPHYNEQFF. CDR3 DNA: TGTGCCAGCAGTTACTCGCCCCATTACAATGAGCAGTTCTTC.

This rearrangement joins TRBV20-1 to TRBJ2-7; D may be TRBD2 (6 bases). This CDR3 is built from 15 residues. The germline CDR1 and CDR2 sequences are DFQATT and SNEGSKA (reference sequence). Trimming stripped 5 bases from V and 4 bases from J, with 21 bases between. This CDR3 is CSALLRAGGRYEQYV. The CDR3 coding sequence is TGCAGTGCTTTACTTCGCGCCGGAGGGAGGTACGAGCAGTACGTC.

The table lists this clonotype with a few counts. The chain combines TRBV6-5 with TRBJ1-5; the D gene is possibly TRBD1 (6 bases). Germline CDR1 reads MNHEY; CDR2 reads SVGAGI. This CDR3 has 15 amino acids. The germline V and J ends were trimmed by 6 bases and 2 bases, with 14 bases remaining between them. Here the CDR3 reads CASRRYREGNQPQHF. The DNA for the CDR3 is TGTGCCAGCAGACGCTACAGGGAGGGCAATCAGCCCCAGCATTTT.

CDR3 nucleotides: TGTGCAAGTCGCTTCAGGGGTCTCCCCTGGAACACTGAAGCTTTCTTT. Its protein is CASRFRGLPWNTEAFF. This chain joins TRBV12-2 and TRBJ1-1; TRBD1 was called by the table and not checked on the DNA. TRBV12-2 counts as a pseudogene. The CDR3 is made up of 16 amino acids.

This clonotype was found many times. CDR3 amino acids: CATSEGWRGRNTGELFF. CDR3 nucleotides: TGTGCCACCAGTGAGGGCTGGAGGGGGCGGAACACCGGGGAGCTGTTTTTT. The rearrangement joins TRBV24-1 to TRBJ2-2; D might be TRBD1 (7 bases). V lost 4 bases and J 1 base, leaving 15 bases between the germline ends. The CDR3 totals 17 residues. CDR1 is KGHDR and CDR2 is SFDVKD in the germline V gene.

The chain links TRBV4-2 to TRBJ2-3, with a weak D call TRBD2 (6 bases). V was pared by 7 bases and J by 4 bases, with 18 bases between. The CDR3 totals 15 residues. The germline CDR1 and CDR2 sequences are LGHNA and YNFKEQ. CDR3 sequence (DNA): TGTGCCAGCACCCAGCAACCTAGCGCGGCAGATACGCAGTATTTT. Residues: CASTQQPSAADTQYF.